The 32 T cell receptor beta chains listed next were all sequenced from one sample in a study of blood T cell repertoires in COVID-19. The method was immunoSEQ multiplex PCR; TCRdb's version includes in-frame clones alone and lacks a portion of them. The data contain hundreds of thousands of clones, approximately 84% of them seen just once; the ten biggest clones take up roughly 3.3%. Sequenced material: PBMCs or T cells enriched from blood (not recorded which). The receptors come from a woman between 40 and 55 years old with acute COVID-19.

J is TRBJ2-1 and V is TRBV27; TRBD2 matches 9 bases. This CDR3 is built from 21 residues. Germline CDR1 reads MNHEY; CDR2 reads SMNVEV (reference sequence). Trimming took 5 bases from V and 0 from J; bases not matched to a gene: 20. The CDR3 spells CASSPYRLTGTSRSSYNEQFF. CDR3 coding DNA: TGTGCCAGCAGTCCGTACCGCCTAACCGGGACTAGCCGGAGCTCCTACAATGAGCAGTTCTTC.

This rearrangement joins TRBV5-1 to TRBJ2-5; D might be TRBD1 (6 bases). V was clipped by 2 bases and J by 2 bases, with 16 bases between them. Germline CDR1 reads SGHRS; CDR2 reads YFSETQ. The CDR3 is made up of 16 amino acids. CDR3 region: CASSFMGIGTQETQYF. The DNA for the CDR3 is TGCGCCAGCAGCTTCATGGGAATAGGGACACAAGAGACCCAGTACTTC.

This clone appeared a single time. V usage is TRBV19 and J usage is TRBJ2-5, with TRBD1 matching 7 bases. With V trimmed by 5 bases and J by 2 bases, 5 bases remained unmatched. The germline V gene has CDR1 LNHDA and CDR2 SQIVND (reference sequence). The CDR3 is 14 amino acids. CDR3 in DNA: TGTGCCAGTAGTCTACAGGGGTTTCAAGAGACCCAGTACTTC. It codes for CASSLQGFQETQYF. The full variable domain, rest sourced from reference TRBV19 and TRBJ2-5, is DGGITQSPKYLFRKEGQNVTLSCEQNLNHDAMYWYRQDPGQGLRLIYYSQIVNDFQKGDIAEGYSVSREKKESFPLTVTSAQKNPTAFYLCASSLQGFQETQYFGPGTRLLVL.

The chain has TRBV19 and TRBJ2-7, with TRBD2 identical over 7 bases. CDR3 length: 17 amino acids. Trimming took 3 bases from V and 2 from J; bases not matched to a gene: 13. Germline loops: CDR1 LNHDA, CDR2 SQIVND (reference sequence). CDR3 nucleotides: TGTGCCAGTAGTATCCTTGGTCCGCGGGGGACCACCTACGAGCAGTACTTC. As protein: CASSILGPRGTTYEQYF. Full variable domain (remainder filled in from reference TRBV19 and TRBJ2-7): DGGITQSPKYLFRKEGQNVTLSCEQNLNHDAMYWYRQDPGQGLRLIYYSQIVNDFQKGDIAEGYSVSREKKESFPLTVTSAQKNPTAFYLCASSILGPRGTTYEQYFGPGTRLTVT.

This clone was found once. V is TRBV4-1 and J is TRBJ2-1; D might be TRBD1 (5 bases). Germline-derived CDR1 and CDR2 are MGHRA and YSYEKL. With 1 base removed from V and 13 bases from J, the gap between germline ends came to 17 bases. The CDR3 is made up of 14 amino acids. Written as DNA, the CDR3 is TGCGCCAGCAGCCAAGTCGGGTCGTCAGGGATTCAGTTCTTC. Protein product: CASSQVGSSGIQFF.

This rearrangement joins TRBV24-1 to TRBJ1-1; D remains ambiguous. The CDR3 loop spans 13 amino acids. The V gene lost 3 bases and the J gene lost 10 bases, with 14 bases spanning the gap. Looked up from germline, CDR1 is KGHDR and CDR2 is SFDVKD. CDR3 DNA: TGTGCCACCAGTGATCCTACCGAAGCTGGAGCTTTCTTT. This encodes CATSDPTEAGAFF.

The chain couples TRBV9 to TRBJ1-2, with D tentatively TRBD1 (5 bases). The CDR3 covers 15 residues. Trimming left V 0 bases short and J 6 bases short, with 15 bases between. Germline V gene lookup returns CDR1 SGDLS and CDR2 YYNGEE. The CDR3 reads CASSVDSQGSHGYTF. CDR3 coding DNA: TGTGCCAGCAGCGTAGATAGTCAGGGTTCTCATGGCTACACCTTC.

The chain employs TRBV3-1 (or the pseudogene TRBV3-2) and TRBJ1-2; D might be TRBD1 (6 bases). The CDR3 totals 16 residues. From germline, CDR1 is LGHDT and CDR2 YNNKEL (reference sequence). Trimming removed 2 bases from V and 4 bases from J, with 17 bases in between. CDR3 bases: TGTGCCAGCAGCCAAACCACAGGGAAGAAGGTCTATGGCTACACCTTC. This codes for CASSQTTGKKVYGYTF.

V gene TRBV29-1 combines with J gene TRBJ2-1, with TRBD2 identical over 8 bases. The CDR3 sequence is 13 residues long. V dropped 3 bases and J dropped 9; count of bases not matched to a gene: 7. In germline, CDR1 is SQVTM, CDR2 ANQGSEA. CDR3 sequence (DNA): TGCAGCGTTGAGAGCGGGAGAGGGGGTGAGCAGTTCTTC. This codes for CSVESGRGGEQFF.

J is TRBJ1-1 and V is TRBV5-1; TRBD1 matches at 7 bases. Germline V gene data show CDR1 as SGHRS and CDR2 as YFSETQ. After removal of 4 bases from V and 5 bases from J, the junction contained 8 bases not matched to a gene. The CDR3 is 14 residues long. The CDR3 DNA is TGCGCCAGCAGCCCGGGACAGTGGAGGACTGAAGCTTTCTTT. This sequence encodes CASSPGQWRTEAFF.

The rearrangement links TRBV14 to TRBJ1-5, with 8 bases identical to TRBD1. Germline lookup yields CDR1 SGHDN and CDR2 FVKESK. The CDR3 contains 13 residues. V trimming: 2 bases; J trimming: 7 bases; junction bases outside the gene matches: 1. CDR3: CASSQWTGQPQHF. The CDR3 nucleotides read TGTGCCAGCAGCCAATGGACAGGGCAGCCCCAGCATTTT.

This sequence joins TRBV10-2 and TRBJ2-3, with TRBD1 matching 8 bases. The CDR3 runs 13 residues. After removal of 6 bases from V and 1 base from J, the junction contained 0 bases not matched to a gene. CDR1 and CDR2 (germline): WSHSY, SAAADI. The DNA for the CDR3 is TGCGCCAGCAGGGACAGGGGCACAGATACGCAGTATTTT. Translated, it gives CASRDRGTDTQYF.

The rearrangement uses TRBV15 and TRBJ1-3; D is uncertain. The germline V gene has CDR1 LNHNV and CDR2 YYDKDF (reference sequence). Trimming stripped 0 bases from V and 0 bases from J, with 9 bases between. The CDR3 is made up of 16 amino acids. The CDR3 reads CATSRDLGHSGNTIYF. For the CDR3, the DNA is TGTGCCACCAGCAGAGATCTGGGCCACTCTGGAAACACCATATATTTT.

The V and J genes are TRBV6-5 and TRBJ2-7; 12 bases match TRBD2. The CDR3 is 13 residues long. CDR1 and CDR2 from the germline V gene are MNHEY and SVGAGI. The J segment lost 3 bases and the V segment lost 9 bases, leaving 3 bases of the junction unmatched. The CDR3 here is CASRTSGNYEQYF. The DNA of the CDR3 is TGTGCCAGTCGGACTAGCGGGAACTACGAGCAGTACTTC.

V and J are TRBV19 and TRBJ1-6; D is perhaps TRBD1 (5 bases). Germline assignment: CDR1 LNHDA and CDR2 SQIVND (reference sequence). V was pared by 5 bases and J by 10 bases, with 12 bases between. The CDR3 sequence is 13 residues long. CDR3 nucleotides: TGTGCCAGTAGTTTTCAGGGTAGCTCACCCCTCCACTTT. Translated, it gives CASSFQGSSPLHF.

The chain is built from TRBV11-3 and TRBJ2-7; TRBD2 aligns across 9 bases. The CDR3 extends over 18 amino acids. V trimming: 0 bases; J trimming: 3 bases; junction bases outside the gene matches: 12. Germline assignment: CDR1 SGHNT and CDR2 YENEEA. The CDR3 sequence: CASSLDDRLAGTIYEQYF. For the CDR3, the DNA is TGTGCCAGCAGCTTAGATGATCGGCTAGCGGGGACGATCTACGAGCAGTACTTC.

The chain joins TRBV18 to TRBJ1-1, with a tentative D call TRBD1 (5 bases). The germline V gene has CDR1 KGHSH and CDR2 LQKENI. V lost 2 bases to trimming and J lost 0 bases, with 7 bases between them. The CDR3 has 14 amino acids. CDR3 loop: CASSPGGLNTEAFF. DNA of the CDR3: TGTGCCAGCTCACCAGGGGGGTTGAACACTGAAGCTTTCTTT.

The chain links TRBV28 to TRBJ2-2; 8 positions agree with TRBD2. CDR1 is MDHEN, CDR2 SYDVKM, per germline. This CDR3 has 20 amino acids. Trimming cost V 3 bases and J 5 bases; bases outside gene matches: 20. Here the CDR3 reads CASSFTYQLAAPIITGELFF. Here the CDR3 DNA reads TGTGCCAGCAGTTTCACCTATCAACTAGCGGCCCCTATCATTACCGGGGAGCTGTTTTTT.

This sequence joins TRBV5-4 and TRBJ1-2, with D tentatively TRBD1 (5 bases). The germline V and J ends were trimmed by 0 bases and 2 bases, with 14 bases remaining between them. Germline V lookup: CDR1 SGHNT, CDR2 YYREEE (reference sequence). The CDR3 covers 16 residues. The CDR3 loop reads CASSLEMGGSNYGYTF. The CDR3 DNA reads as TGTGCCAGCAGCTTGGAGATGGGGGGTTCAAACTATGGCTACACCTTC.

The rearrangement links TRBV5-1 to TRBJ2-1; D possibly corresponds to TRBD2 (5 bases). This CDR3 is built from 14 residues. Trimming took off 4 bases at V and 6 bases at J, with 14 bases between the two ends. Germline V gene data show CDR1 as SGHRS and CDR2 as YFSETQ. The CDR3 DNA reads TGCGCCAGCAGCATACTAACTAGTGGCAATGAGCAGTTCTTC. This translates into CASSILTSGNEQFF.

The J gene is TRBJ1-4, the V gene TRBV3-1 (or the pseudogene TRBV3-2); D unresolved. The germline gives CDR1 LGHDT, CDR2 YNNKEL (reference sequence). Trimming took 2 bases from V and 7 from J, leaving 11 bases between them. The CDR3 totals 14 residues. The CDR3, as DNA: TGTGCCAGCAGCCAAATGGCAGGAACTGAAAAACTGTTTTTT. This translates into CASSQMAGTEKLFF.

The rearrangement links TRBV9 to TRBJ2-1; D possibly corresponds to TRBD2 (6 bases). Deletions cut 0 bases from V and 3 bases from J, with 10 bases between. This CDR3 has 15 amino acids. Germline CDR1 SGDLS, CDR2 YYNGEE. CDR3 protein: CASSVDGGNYNEQFF. CDR3 in DNA: TGTGCCAGCAGCGTAGACGGGGGTAACTACAATGAGCAGTTCTTC.

The V and J genes are TRBV29-1 and TRBJ2-2; 7 nucleotides match TRBD2. The germline CDR1 and CDR2 sequences are SQVTM and ANQGSEA. J was trimmed by 5 bases and V by 8 bases; bases with no gene match: 8. CDR3 length: 13 residues. The CDR3 sequence is CSMRLAVTGELFF. In DNA form, the CDR3 reads TGCAGCATGAGGCTAGCGGTAACCGGGGAGCTGTTTTTT.

This clone occurred once. This rearrangement joins TRBV19 to TRBJ1-1, with TRBD1 matching 7 bases. The CDR3 loop spans 16 amino acids. CDR1 LNHDA and CDR2 SQIVND come from the germline V gene (reference sequence). J gave up 2 bases and V 2 bases, and 8 bases lay outside the gene matches. CDR3 loop: CASSISKNRGNTEAFF. CDR3 DNA: TGTGCCAGTAGTATAAGTAAGAACAGGGGAAACACTGAAGCTTTCTTT. The full variable domain, its missing parts supplied by reference TRBV19 and TRBJ1-1, is DGGITQSPKYLFRKEGQNVTLSCEQNLNHDAMYWYRQDPGQGLRLIYYSQIVNDFQKGDIAEGYSVSREKKESFPLTVTSAQKNPTAFYLCASSISKNRGNTEAFFGQGTRLTVV.

The chain uses TRBV13 and TRBJ2-3; D gene unclear. This CDR3 has 16 amino acids. Germline V lookup: CDR1 PRHDT, CDR2 FYEKMQ (reference sequence). The ends were cut back, 4 bases at V and 0 bases at J, with 14 bases in the middle. CDR3 DNA sequence: TGTGCCAGCAGCTCCACTCGGAGTAAAAGCACAGATACGCAGTATTTT. As protein: CASSSTRSKSTDTQYF.

This chain connects TRBV6-5 to TRBJ2-1; the D gene is possibly TRBD1 (5 bases). This CDR3 region has 13 residues. CDR1 and CDR2 from the germline V gene are MNHEY and SVGAGI. The V end lost 6 bases, the J end lost 8 bases, and 14 bases lay between the germline ends. CDR3 in amino acids: CASSASGMHEQFF. Written as DNA, the CDR3 is TGTGCCAGCAGCGCCTCAGGGATGCATGAGCAGTTCTTC.

The chain carries TRBV15 and TRBJ2-3; the match to TRBD1 covers 8 bases. The CDR3 runs 15 residues. Per germline, CDR1 LNHNV and CDR2 YYDKDF (reference sequence). V trimming: 5 bases; J trimming: 2 bases; junction bases outside the gene matches: 6. The CDR3 DNA sequence: TGTGCCACCAGCGACAGGGGACCTTCCACAGATACGCAGTATTTT. This encodes CATSDRGPSTDTQYF.

This chain joins TRBV10-3 and TRBJ2-7, with 10 positions matching TRBD1. Unmatched junction bases numbered 6, after V lost 6 bases and J lost 1 base. The germline V gene has CDR1 ENHRY and CDR2 SYGVKD. This CDR3 spans 15 amino acids. CDR3 nucleotides: TGTGCCATCAGCCGAGGGACAGGGGAGTCCTACGAGCAGTACTTC. Protein: CAISRGTGESYEQYF.

The chain employs TRBV5-1 and TRBJ2-2; D is possibly TRBD1 (6 bases). The CDR3 extends over 14 amino acids. Germline V lookup: CDR1 SGHRS, CDR2 YFSETQ. The CDR3 sequence: CATRQGSNTGELFF. CDR3 nucleotide sequence: TGCGCTACGAGGCAGGGGTCGAACACCGGGGAGCTGTTTTTT. The full variable domain, its missing parts supplied by reference TRBV5-1 and TRBJ2-2, is KAGVTQTPRYLIKTRGQQVTLSCSPISGHRSVSWYQQTPGQGLQFLFEYFSETQRNKGNFPGRFSGRQFSNSRSEMNVSTLELGDSALYLCATRQGSNTGELFFGEGSRLTVL.

This chain links TRBV13 with TRBJ2-1; the match to TRBD2 covers 14 bases. Germline V gene lookup returns CDR1 PRHDT and CDR2 FYEKMQ (reference sequence). The junction had 3 bases not matched to a gene; V was cut back by 2 bases and J by 6 bases. CDR3 length: 16 residues. This CDR3 is CASSLRGTSGSNEQFF. The CDR3 nucleotides read TGTGCCAGCAGCTTAAGGGGGACTAGCGGGAGCAATGAGCAGTTCTTC.

The CDR3 protein is CASSQDSDRGNEKLFF. The CDR3 nucleotides are TGTGCCAGCAGCCAAGATAGCGACAGGGGGAATGAAAAACTGTTTTTT. The chain has TRBV3-1 (or the pseudogene TRBV3-2) and TRBJ1-4; 9 bases are a match to TRBD1. This CDR3 comprises 16 residues. Trimming removed 0 bases from V and 5 bases from J; junction bases left unmatched: 4. Looked up from germline, CDR1 is LGHDT and CDR2 is YNNKEL (reference sequence).

This clone was recorded only once. The gene calls are TRBV6-2 or TRBV6-3 and TRBJ2-7; D uncertain. The CDR3 totals 14 residues. CDR1 and CDR2 from the germline V gene are MNHEY and SVGEGT. V was shortened by 2 bases and J by 1 base, with 9 bases between the two germline ends. CDR3 bases: TGTGCCAGCAGTTACGTACCCCGGTCCTACGAGCAGTACTTC. The encoded protein is CASSYVPRSYEQYF.